The sequence of this T cell receptor (beta chain) was determined in a study of neurological immune-mediated disorders. This clonotype appeared many times. A blood bank in Maryland, USA, provided the volunteers who served as healthy controls. TCRdb reprocessed the 5' RACE reads via MiXCR and lists one record per CDR3 protein. Of about 27,000 distinct CDR3 sequences detected, around 21% appear once; the ten largest clones hold under 20%. V lost 10 bases to trimming and J lost 5 bases, with 12 bases between them. The CDR3 totals 12 residues. The V gene's germline CDR1 is MDHEN and CDR2 SYDVKM. V and J are TRBV28 and TRBJ1-5; no firm D call. The TCR originated in a woman between 55 and 75 years old in good health. Source material: PBMCs. The CDR3 here is CATRRGHQPQHF. The CDR3 DNA reads TGTGCCACCCGCCGGGGTCATCAGCCCCAGCATTTT. The whole variable domain, filled in from reference TRBV28 and TRBJ1-5, reads DVKVTQSSRYLVKRTGEKVFLECVQDMDHENMFWYRQDPGLGLRLIYFSYDVKMKEKGDIPEGYSVSREKKERFSLILESASTNQTSMYLCATRRGHQPQHFGDGTRLSIL.